The 29 T cell receptor beta chains reported below all come from one sample, sequenced in a study of CD8+ T cells in alopecia areata. Following RNA extraction, reverse transcription yielded cDNA that acted as the sequencing template. Profiling relied on immunoSEQ multiplex PCR, and the TCRdb table lists in-frame clones only, not all of them. The profile shows hundreds of thousands of clones, more than 30% of them singletons. Treatment noted: oral pan-JAK inhibitor, 5-10 mg twice daily. The sample was CD4+ T cells sorted from blood, taken between weeks 30 and 35, from a patient treated with tofacitinib. These receptors all come from a human donor with alopecia areata.

This clone was seen a handful of times. This chain connects TRBV29-1 to TRBJ1-2, with TRBD1 as a possible D gene (5 bases). V was shortened by 0 bases and J by 0 bases, with 8 bases between the two germline ends. Germline V gene lookup returns CDR1 SQVTM and CDR2 ANQGSEA. There are 14 residues in the CDR3. The CDR3 loop reads CSVEEGPANYGYTF. The DNA for the CDR3 is TGCAGCGTTGAAGAGGGGCCGGCTAACTATGGCTACACCTTC.

The V and J genes are TRBV6-5 and TRBJ2-1; the match to TRBD2 covers 11 bases. Trimming at V came to 2 bases and at J to 10 bases, leaving 7 bases not matched to a gene. The germline V gene encodes CDR1 MNHEY and CDR2 SVGAGI. The CDR3 spans 15 residues. The CDR3 spells CASSYEVAGGTEQFF. Written as DNA, the CDR3 is TGTGCCAGCAGTTACGAGGTAGCGGGAGGGACAGAGCAGTTCTTC.

The chain joins TRBV4-1 to TRBJ2-2; TRBD2 matches 7 bases. V lost 1 base and J lost 6; bases outside the gene matches: 8. The CDR3 consists of 16 residues. In germline, CDR1 is MGHRA, CDR2 YSYEKL. The CDR3 region is CASSQGGGRRAGELFF. The CDR3 nucleotides are TGCGCCAGCAGCCAAGGGGGAGGGCGCAGGGCCGGGGAGCTGTTTTTT.

The chain combines TRBV9 with TRBJ1-1; D is unresolved. The germline V gene encodes CDR1 SGDLS and CDR2 YYNGEE. CDR3 size: 16 residues. V was shortened by 0 bases and J by 1 base, with 13 bases between the two germline ends. CDR3 in amino acids: CASSVEGWGGNTEAFF. In nucleotides, the CDR3 is TGTGCCAGCAGCGTAGAGGGTTGGGGAGGGAACACTGAAGCTTTCTTT.

The sample holds a few counts of this clone. The rearrangement uses TRBV4-1 and TRBJ2-1, with a weak D call TRBD2 (5 bases). The CDR3 spans 15 residues. V was cut by 2 bases and J by 9 bases, with 17 bases left in between. From germline, CDR1 is MGHRA and CDR2 YSYEKL. Here the CDR3 reads CASSQSGLAAAEQFF. The CDR3 coding sequence is TGCGCCAGCAGCCAAAGCGGTCTCGCTGCGGCTGAGCAGTTCTTC.

The genes are TRBV6-6 and TRBJ2-5; weak D call: TRBD1 (6 bases). V lost 5 bases and J 4 bases, leaving 20 bases between the germline ends. CDR3 length equals 16 residues. CDR1 is MNHNY, CDR2 SVGAGI, per germline (reference sequence). The CDR3 coding sequence is TGTGCCAGCAGTCCGACGTTCAGGGGCTCAGCAGAGACCCAGTACTTC. Translation gives CASSPTFRGSAETQYF.

The chain joins TRBV7-9 to TRBJ2-1, with a weak D call TRBD1 (5 bases). Per germline, CDR1 SEHNR and CDR2 FQNEAQ (reference sequence). V lost 1 base to trimming and J lost 7 bases, with 14 bases between them. The CDR3 has 15 residues. The CDR3 is CASSLEVPGANEQFF. In DNA, the CDR3 is TGTGCCAGCAGCTTAGAAGTCCCTGGGGCGAATGAGCAGTTCTTC.

This clone was picked up a small number of times. The chain joins TRBV30 to TRBJ2-7; 10 positions agree with TRBD2. The CDR3 totals 12 residues. Germline CDR1 and CDR2: GTSNPN and SVGIG (reference sequence). V shed 7 bases, J shed 5 bases, and the junction held 5 bases outside the gene matches. In nucleotides, the CDR3 is TGTGCCTTGGGACTAGCGAGAGACGAGCAGTACTTC. It is translated as CALGLARDEQYF.

The V call is TRBV23-1, the J call TRBJ1-5; no firm D call. TRBV23-1 is an ORF; its function is uncertain. This CDR3 comprises 19 residues. V lost 3 bases and J 0 bases, leaving 21 bases between the germline ends. The CDR3 region is CASSQGREFLHYSNQPQHF. DNA of the CDR3: TGCGCCAGCAGTCAGGGTCGGGAGTTCCTCCATTATAGCAATCAGCCCCAGCATTTT.

The chain employs TRBV4-1 and TRBJ1-2, with unresolved D. Trimming took off 0 bases at V and 1 base at J, with 15 bases between the two ends. The CDR3 is 17 amino acids. CDR1 is MGHRA and CDR2 is YSYEKL in the germline V gene. CDR3 nucleotides: TGCGCCAGCAGCCAAGATCGTAGGGCAGCCGTTAACTATGGCTACACCTTC. Translating gives CASSQDRRAAVNYGYTF.

This clone occurred a few times. The genes are TRBV5-4 and TRBJ2-1; 13 bases map to TRBD2. The germline CDR1 and CDR2 sequences are SGHNT and YYREEE (reference sequence). V dropped 2 bases and J dropped 9; count of bases not matched to a gene: 5. CDR3 length: 15 amino acids. The DNA for the CDR3 is TGTGCCAGCAGCTTCGGACTAGCGGGAGACGGTGAGCAGTTCTTC. Translation gives CASSFGLAGDGEQFF.

There are a few counts of this clone. The chain links TRBV5-1 to TRBJ2-5; 7 bases line up with TRBD1. The ends lost 3 bases at V and 3 bases at J; junction bases unmatched: 2. Germline values: CDR1 SGHRS, CDR2 YFSETQ. The CDR3 covers 13 residues. In DNA, the CDR3 is TGCGCCAGCAGCTCCGGGACAGAAGAGACCCAGTACTTC. It is translated as CASSSGTEETQYF.

V and J are TRBV7-2 and TRBJ2-3; 13 positions agree with TRBD2. The V gene end was trimmed by 5 bases and the J gene end by 7 bases; junction bases not matched to a gene: 12. The CDR3 consists of 17 residues. Germline V lookup: CDR1 SGHTA, CDR2 FQGNSA. In nucleotides, the CDR3 is TGTGCCAGCAGCCCAATTACTAGCGGGAGGGGAGGAAATACGCAGTATTTT. As protein: CASSPITSGRGGNTQYF.

J is TRBJ1-1 and V is TRBV29-1; D gene ambiguous. Trimming left V 4 bases short and J 5 bases short, with 11 bases between. The CDR3 totals 12 residues. CDR1 SQVTM and CDR2 ANQGSEA come from the germline V gene. This chain's CDR3 is CSVGVTGTEAFF. The CDR3 DNA reads as TGCAGCGTTGGAGTCACCGGTACTGAAGCTTTCTTT.

The J gene is TRBJ2-5, the V gene TRBV30; 10 nucleotides match TRBD1. Unmatched junction bases numbered 1, after V lost 5 bases and J lost 4 bases. The CDR3 is 12 amino acids. Germline CDR1 reads GTSNPN; CDR2 reads SVGIG (reference sequence). The CDR3 nucleotides read TGTGCCTGGCGGGACAGGGGAGAGACCCAGTACTTC. As protein: CAWRDRGETQYF.

The CDR3, as DNA: TGTGCCACCATGACAGGGAGGAATGAAAAACTGTTTTTT. Translated: CATMTGRNEKLFF. The chain joins TRBV27 to TRBJ1-4; the match to TRBD1 covers 7 bases. In germline, CDR1 is MNHEY, CDR2 SMNVEV (reference sequence). The CDR3 is 13 amino acids. The V segment lost 10 bases and the J segment 5 bases; nucleotides outside the gene matches: 7.

The gene calls are TRBV5-4 and TRBJ1-3; possibly TRBD1 for D (5 bases). Deletions cut 2 bases from V and 2 bases from J, with 8 bases between. The germline V gene encodes CDR1 SGHNT and CDR2 YYREEE (reference sequence). This CDR3 spans 14 amino acids. CDR3 amino acids: CASSFQGAGNTIYF. The CDR3 nucleotides are TGTGCCAGCAGCTTCCAGGGAGCTGGAAACACCATATATTTT.

The chain combines TRBV11-2 with TRBJ2-6; tentative D call: TRBD2 (6 bases). This CDR3 contains 17 residues. CDR1 is SGHAT, CDR2 FQNNGV, per germline. The V and J ends lost 4 bases and 0 bases respectively, with 13 bases between them. The CDR3 DNA reads as TGTGCCAGCAGCTCGTACCGGGGGAGCTCTGGGGCCAACGTCCTGACTTTC. It encodes CASSSYRGSSGANVLTF.

The chain combines TRBV27 with TRBJ2-1, with D tentatively TRBD2 (6 bases). V was cut by 4 bases and J by 7 bases, with 14 bases left in between. The CDR3 has 14 amino acids. The V gene's germline CDR1 is MNHEY and CDR2 SMNVEV (reference sequence). The CDR3 sequence is CASSSTSLRNEQFF. The CDR3 DNA is TGTGCCAGCAGTTCCACTAGCTTAAGGAATGAGCAGTTCTTC.

The chain uses TRBV5-1 and TRBJ2-2; TRBD1 matches 8 bases. The CDR3 has 16 residues. Trimming at V came to 4 bases and at J to 5 bases, leaving 10 bases not matched to a gene. Germline values: CDR1 SGHRS, CDR2 YFSETQ. The CDR3 sequence is CASSPLLTGATGELFF. The CDR3 nucleotides are TGCGCCAGCAGCCCACTATTGACAGGGGCAACCGGGGAGCTGTTTTTT.

CDR3 residues: CASSVAWTADTGELFF. The CDR3 DNA sequence: TGCGCCAGCAGCGTGGCGTGGACGGCGGACACCGGGGAGCTGTTTTTT. The rearrangement uses TRBV5-1 and TRBJ2-2; D is ambiguous. The length of the CDR3 is 16 residues. Trimming stripped 4 bases from V and 3 bases from J, with 16 bases between. In germline, CDR1 is SGHRS, CDR2 YFSETQ.

The J gene is TRBJ1-1, the V gene TRBV5-1; TRBD1 matches at 9 bases. V dropped 2 bases and J dropped 8; count of bases not matched to a gene: 10. CDR1 and CDR2 (germline): SGHRS, YFSETQ. The CDR3 is made up of 15 amino acids. The CDR3, as DNA: TGCGCCAGCAGCTTATCCGGACAGGGGATAGAGGAAGCTTTCTTT. It specifies CASSLSGQGIEEAFF.

The CDR3 is CASSDWTARNYGYTF. Here the CDR3 DNA reads TGTGCCAGCAGCGACTGGACGGCCCGAAACTATGGCTACACCTTC. The chain couples TRBV2 to TRBJ1-2; no clear D gene. The germline V gene has CDR1 SNHLY and CDR2 FYNNEI. CDR3 length: 15 amino acids. V shed 6 bases and J shed 2 bases, with 16 bases lying between them.

The chain couples TRBV11-2 to TRBJ1-1; D not certain. V lost 1 base, J lost 8 bases, and 5 bases lay in between. The CDR3 totals 11 residues. CDR1 SGHAT and CDR2 FQNNGV come from the germline V gene. In DNA form, the CDR3 reads TGTGCCAGCAGCTTAGCCAGGGAAGCTTTCTTT. Translating gives CASSLAREAFF. Looking up the rest from reference TRBV11-2 and TRBJ1-1 gives the full variable domain: EAGVAQSPRYKIIEKRQSVAFWCNPISGHATLYWYQQILGQGPKLLIQFQNNGVVDDSQLPKDRFSAERLKGVDSTLKIQPAKLEDSAVYLCASSLAREAFFGQGTRLTVV.

V usage is TRBV6-5 and J usage is TRBJ2-7, with 8 bases identical to TRBD1. Germline V lookup: CDR1 MNHEY, CDR2 SVGAGI. Unmatched junction bases numbered 6, after V lost 0 bases and J lost 5 bases. This CDR3 comprises 15 residues. DNA of the CDR3: TGTGCCAGCAGTTACTCCGACAGGGGTACCCACGAGCAGTACTTC. Amino acid sequence: CASSYSDRGTHEQYF.

The chain has TRBV5-1 and TRBJ1-5; no clear D. Looked up from germline, CDR1 is SGHRS and CDR2 is YFSETQ. This CDR3 region has 14 residues. V was shortened by 0 bases and J by 4 bases, with 8 bases between the two germline ends. The CDR3 nucleotides read TGCGCCAGCAGCTTGGCTCAGGCAAATCAGCCCCAGCATTTT. Translated: CASSLAQANQPQHF.

The V call is TRBV29-1, the J call TRBJ1-1, with 7 bases fitting TRBD1. This CDR3 contains 12 residues. From germline, CDR1 is SQVTM and CDR2 ANQGSEA. J was trimmed by 5 bases and V by 6 bases; bases with no gene match: 6. The chain's CDR3 is CSVADRETEAFF. CDR3 coding DNA: TGCAGCGTGGCCGACAGGGAGACTGAAGCTTTCTTT.

This clone was seen more than once but under ten times. V is TRBV4-2 and J is TRBJ2-3, with TRBD2 matching over 10 bases. CDR1 is LGHNA and CDR2 is YNFKEQ in the germline V gene. The CDR3 is 16 residues long. J gave up 2 bases and V 3 bases, and 5 bases lay outside the gene matches. Written as DNA, the CDR3 is TGTGCCAGCAGCCATAGCGGGGGGATCAACACAGATACGCAGTATTTT. Translated: CASSHSGGINTDTQYF.

The chain links TRBV18 to TRBJ1-4; D uncertain. Trimming stripped 0 bases from V and 10 bases from J, with 6 bases between. This CDR3 region has 12 residues. Germline V gene data show CDR1 as KGHSH and CDR2 as LQKENI. In DNA form, the CDR3 reads TGTGCCAGCTCACCACCGGCACCAAAACTGTTTTTT. This gives the protein CASSPPAPKLFF.